This T cell receptor (beta chain) is drawn from a study of T cell repertoires in cytomegalovirus infection. For the study at large: Signatures in public TCR beta sequences pointed to both CMV infection and matching HLA type. Whole-study results and caveats: CMV-specific TCR beta clonotypes restricted by HLA-C were the ones dominating the ex vivo response.

Each CDR3 protein is one row after TCRdb ran MiXCR on the reads. In the table there are around 550,000 distinct CDR3 sequences, about 25% of which are singletons. As regards this clonotype: Its antigen is currently unknown.

The germline V and J ends were trimmed by 1 base and 7 bases, with 20 bases remaining between them. This CDR3 has 18 amino acids. CDR1 is SGHTA, CDR2 FQGNSA, per germline. The chain employs TRBV7-2 and TRBJ2-6, with D tentatively TRBD1 or TRBD2 (6 bases each). This TCR came from a human donor in good health (CMV status not recorded). Some clones in this sample may be carry-over from other donors' samples. Sequencing was performed on PBMCs. Written as DNA, the CDR3 is TGTGCCAGCAGCTTAGTGGGGGGCCTCGCATTGGTAGCCAACGTCCTGACTTTC. This gives the protein CASSLVGGLALVANVLTF.